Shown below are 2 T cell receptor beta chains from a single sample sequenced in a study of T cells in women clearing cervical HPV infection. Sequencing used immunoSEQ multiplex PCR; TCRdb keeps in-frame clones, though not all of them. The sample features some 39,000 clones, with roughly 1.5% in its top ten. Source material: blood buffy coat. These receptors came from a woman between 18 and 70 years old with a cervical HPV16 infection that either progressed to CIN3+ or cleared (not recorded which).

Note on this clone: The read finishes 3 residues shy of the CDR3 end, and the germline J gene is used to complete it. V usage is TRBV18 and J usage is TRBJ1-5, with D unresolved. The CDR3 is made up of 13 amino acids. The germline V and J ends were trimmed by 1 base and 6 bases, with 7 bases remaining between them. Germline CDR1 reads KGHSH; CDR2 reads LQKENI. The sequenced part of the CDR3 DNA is TGTGCCAGCTCACCACAAACGGGTCAGCCC. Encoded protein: CASSPQTGQP. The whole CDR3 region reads CASSPQTGQPQHF.

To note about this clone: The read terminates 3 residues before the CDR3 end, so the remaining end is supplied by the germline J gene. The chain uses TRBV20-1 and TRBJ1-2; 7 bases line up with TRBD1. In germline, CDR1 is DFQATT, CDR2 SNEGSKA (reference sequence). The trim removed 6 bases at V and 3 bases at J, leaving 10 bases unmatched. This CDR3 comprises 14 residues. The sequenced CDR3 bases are TGCAGTGCCCAAATTCGCACAGGGGACTATGGC. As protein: CSAQIRTGDYG. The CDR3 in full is CSAQIRTGDYGYTF.